At least ten counts were recorded for the clone carrying this T cell receptor beta chain. This sample was taken from a study of metastatic and nonmetastatic thyroid tumors. TCRdb re-called the PCR reads with MiXCR. The sample lists around 46,000 clones; roughly a fifth were seen once. Germline V lookup: CDR1 MDHEN, CDR2 SYDVKM. This CDR3 region has 17 residues. The junction had 3 bases not matched to a gene; V was cut back by 1 base and J by 1 base. Every patient underwent thyroid surgery untreated. Sequenced material: blood. The sequence came from a male donor with papillary thyroid cancer or a benign thyroid nodule (not recorded which). Some clones in this sample may be carry-over from other donors' samples. V is TRBV28 and J is TRBJ2-4; 11 nucleotides align to TRBD1. For the CDR3, the DNA is TGTGCCAGCAGTTTATTGGGACAGGGGGTTGCCAAAAACATTCAGTACTTC. Translating it yields CASSLLGQGVAKNIQYF.